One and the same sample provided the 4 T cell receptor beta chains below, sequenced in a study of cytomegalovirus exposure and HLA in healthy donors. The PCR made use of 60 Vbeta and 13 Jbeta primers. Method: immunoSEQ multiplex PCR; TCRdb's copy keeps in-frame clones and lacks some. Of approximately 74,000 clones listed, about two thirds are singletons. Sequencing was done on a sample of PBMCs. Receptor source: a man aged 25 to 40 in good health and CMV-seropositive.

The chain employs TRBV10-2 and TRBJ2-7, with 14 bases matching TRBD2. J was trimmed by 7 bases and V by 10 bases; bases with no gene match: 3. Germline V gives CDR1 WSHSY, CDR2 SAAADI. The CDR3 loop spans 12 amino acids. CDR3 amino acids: CATRTSGGEQYF. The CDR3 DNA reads TGCGCCACCCGGACTAGCGGGGGGGAGCAGTACTTC.

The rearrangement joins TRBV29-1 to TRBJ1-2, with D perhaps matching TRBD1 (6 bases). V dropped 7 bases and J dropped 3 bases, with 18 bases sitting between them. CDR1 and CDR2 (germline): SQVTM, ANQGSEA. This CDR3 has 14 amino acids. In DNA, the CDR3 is TGCAGCGGTGGGATGGGGGGGCAGGACTATGGCTACACCTTC. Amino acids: CSGGMGGQDYGYTF. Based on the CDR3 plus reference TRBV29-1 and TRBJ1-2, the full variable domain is SAVISQKPSRDICQRGTSLTIQCQVDSQVTMMFWYRQQPGQSLTLIATANQGSEATYESGFVIDKFPISRPNLTFSTLTVSNMSPEDSSIYLCSGGMGGQDYGYTFGSGTRLTVV.

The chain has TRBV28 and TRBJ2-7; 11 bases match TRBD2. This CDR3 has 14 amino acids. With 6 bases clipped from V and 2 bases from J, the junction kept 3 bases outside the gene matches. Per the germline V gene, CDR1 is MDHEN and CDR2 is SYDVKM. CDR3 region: CASSLAGGPYEQYF. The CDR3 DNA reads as TGTGCCAGCAGCTTAGCGGGAGGGCCCTACGAGCAGTACTTC.

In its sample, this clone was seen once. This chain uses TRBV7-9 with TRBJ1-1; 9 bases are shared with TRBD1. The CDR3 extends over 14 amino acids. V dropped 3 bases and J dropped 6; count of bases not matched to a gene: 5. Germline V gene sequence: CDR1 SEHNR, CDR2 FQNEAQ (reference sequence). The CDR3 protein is CASSLGTGSPEAFF. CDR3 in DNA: TGTGCCAGCAGCTTGGGGACAGGGAGCCCTGAAGCTTTCTTT.